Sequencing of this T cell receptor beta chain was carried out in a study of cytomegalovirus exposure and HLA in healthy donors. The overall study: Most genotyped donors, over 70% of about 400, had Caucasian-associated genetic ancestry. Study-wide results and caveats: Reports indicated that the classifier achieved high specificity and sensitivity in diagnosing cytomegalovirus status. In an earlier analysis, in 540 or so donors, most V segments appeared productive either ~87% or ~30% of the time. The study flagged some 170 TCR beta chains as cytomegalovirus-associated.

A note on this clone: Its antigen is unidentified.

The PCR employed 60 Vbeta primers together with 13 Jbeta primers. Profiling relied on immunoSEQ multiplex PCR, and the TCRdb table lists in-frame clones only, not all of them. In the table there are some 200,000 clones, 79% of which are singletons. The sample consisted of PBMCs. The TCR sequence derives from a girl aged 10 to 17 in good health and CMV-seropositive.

CDR3 in amino acids: CASSTKGVSSYEQYF. DNA of the CDR3: TGTGCCAGCAGTACTAAGGGGGTGAGCTCCTACGAGCAGTACTTC. The rearrangement links TRBV6-1 to TRBJ2-7, with D maybe TRBD1 (6 bases). V was cut by 5 bases and J by 0 bases, with 14 bases left in between. This CDR3 region has 15 residues. Germline CDR1 reads MNHNS; CDR2 reads SASEGT.